This is a list of T cell receptor beta chains from one sample in a study of T cells in Graves' hyperthyroidism and ophthalmopathy. One entry per CDR3 protein results from TCRdb running MiXCR on the multiplex PCR reads. The sample has approximately 600,000 distinct CDR3 sequences; less than 25% are singletons. Material for sequencing was blood. These TCRs come from a man aged 25-45 years with Graves' ophthalmopathy. The CDR3 runs from the conserved cysteine through the conserved F or W. Fields, in order: D gene, clone size, CDR3 length, J gene, V gene, CDR3 protein, CDR3 DNA. D genes are given only for firm matches. The size entry is marked missing in some rows and otherwise reads once, few, many or a size class.

D: .
size: many
length: 14
J: TRBJ2-7
V: TRBV28
CDR3: CASRSPLPLYEQYF
DNA: TGTGCCAGCAGATCACCCCTCCCTCTTTACGAGCAGTACTTC

D: .
size: few
length: 14
J: TRBJ2-7
V: TRBV6-2/TRBV6-3
CDR3: CASSYGYAAYEQYF
DNA: TGTGCCAGCAGTTACGGGTACGCTGCCTACGAGCAGTACTTC

D: TRBD2
size: .
length: 14
J: TRBJ2-1
V: TRBV7-3
CDR3: CASSSAGGTFEQFF
DNA: TGTGCCAGCAGTTCAGCGGGAGGGACGTTTGAGCAGTTCTTC

D: .
size: .
length: 12
J: TRBJ2-7
V: TRBV29-1
CDR3: CSVGPGYYEQYF
DNA: TGCAGCGTTGGGCCAGGGTACTACGAGCAGTACTTC

D: .
size: .
length: 14
J: TRBJ1-1
V: TRBV20-1
CDR3: CSARSWGVNTEAFF
DNA: TGCAGTGCTAGGTCCTGGGGGGTGAACACTGAAGCTTTCTTT

D: TRBD2
size: .
length: 18
J: TRBJ2-1
V: TRBV7-3
CDR3: CASSQDLTSGTYYNEQFF
DNA: TGCGCCAGCAGCCAAGATCTGACTAGCGGGACTTACTACAATGAGCAGTTCTTC

D: TRBD2
size: many
length: 16
J: TRBJ2-7
V: TRBV7-8
CDR3: CASSLGTSGDYDEQYF
DNA: TGTGCCAGCAGTTTAGGCACTAGCGGGGACTACGACGAGCAGTACTTC

D: TRBD2
size: many
length: 16
J: TRBJ2-1
V: TRBV11-2
CDR3: CASSLVGLAANNEQFF
DNA: TGTGCCAGCAGCTTAGTGGGACTAGCGGCTAACAATGAGCAGTTCTTC

D: .
size: .
length: 16
J: TRBJ1-3
V: TRBV7-9
CDR3: CASSSTPSPSRNTIYF
DNA: TGTGCCAGCAGCTCGACCCCTTCACCTTCTAGAAACACCATATATTTT

D: .
size: few
length: 13
J: TRBJ1-2
V: TRBV5-1
CDR3: CASSLESGYGYTF
DNA: TGCGCCAGCAGCTTGGAAAGTGGCTATGGCTACACCTTC